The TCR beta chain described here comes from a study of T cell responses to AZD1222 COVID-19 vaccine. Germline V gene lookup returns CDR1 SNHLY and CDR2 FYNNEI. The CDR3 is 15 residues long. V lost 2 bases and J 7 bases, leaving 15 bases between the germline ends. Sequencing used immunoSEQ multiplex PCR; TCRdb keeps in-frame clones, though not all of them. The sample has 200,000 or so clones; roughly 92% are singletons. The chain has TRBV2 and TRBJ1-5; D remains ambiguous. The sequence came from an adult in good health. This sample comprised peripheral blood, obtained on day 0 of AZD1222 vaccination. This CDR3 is CASSEIRQARQPQHF. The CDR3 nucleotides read TGTGCCAGCAGTGAAATTAGGCAGGCGCGGCAGCCCCAGCATTTT.